This record concerns one T cell receptor (beta chain) sequence. Antigen: not known. The data are from a study of OX40 agonist ivuxolimab in advanced cancers. Overall study results and limits: Within 6 weeks, CD4+ and CD8+ blood T cells expanded clonally at 0.1 to 3.0 mg/kg. The study found among the lowest clonal expansion in partial responders at 0.1-3.0 mg/kg.

V lost 4 bases and J lost 5; bases outside the gene matches: 13. CDR1 and CDR2 (germline): SGHRS, YFSETQ. The CDR3 runs to 18 residues. Measured with immunoSEQ multiplex PCR; TCRdb has only the in-frame clones, and not every one. The profile shows 55,000 to 65,000 clones, around 87% of them singletons. The clonotype comes from an adult with an advanced solid tumor such as melanoma, head and neck, liver or kidney cancer. The chain employs TRBV5-1 and TRBJ2-5; 14 positions agree with TRBD2. Sequenced material: CD4+ or CD8+ T cells sorted from blood, taken in a trial of the OX40 agonist ivuxolimab. The CDR3 nucleotides are TGCGCCAGCAGCGGAACCCAGACTAGCGGGAGGGCTGGGGAGACCCAGTACTTC. The encoded protein is CASSGTQTSGRAGETQYF.